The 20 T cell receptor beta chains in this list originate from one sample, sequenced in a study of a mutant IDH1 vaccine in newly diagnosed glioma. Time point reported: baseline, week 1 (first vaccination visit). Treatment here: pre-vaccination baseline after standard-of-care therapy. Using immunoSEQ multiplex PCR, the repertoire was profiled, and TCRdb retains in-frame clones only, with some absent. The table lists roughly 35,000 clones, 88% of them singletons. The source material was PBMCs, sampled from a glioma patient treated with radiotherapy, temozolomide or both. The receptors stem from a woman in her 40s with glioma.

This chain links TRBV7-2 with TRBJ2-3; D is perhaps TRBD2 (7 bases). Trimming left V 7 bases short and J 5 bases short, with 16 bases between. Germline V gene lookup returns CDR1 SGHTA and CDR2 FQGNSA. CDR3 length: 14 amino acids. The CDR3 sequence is CASNRGGRRDTQYF. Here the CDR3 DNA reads TGTGCCAGCAATAGGGGGGGCCGTAGAGATACGCAGTATTTT.

This chain's CDR3 is CASSAPGTGGYEQYF. The CDR3 DNA reads as TGTGCCAGCAGCGCTCCGGGAACAGGGGGGTACGAGCAGTACTTC. The V and J genes are TRBV13 and TRBJ2-7; 8 nucleotides align to TRBD1. The CDR3 has 15 amino acids. Trimming cost V 5 bases and J 4 bases; bases outside gene matches: 10. Germline V lookup: CDR1 PRHDT, CDR2 FYEKMQ (reference sequence).

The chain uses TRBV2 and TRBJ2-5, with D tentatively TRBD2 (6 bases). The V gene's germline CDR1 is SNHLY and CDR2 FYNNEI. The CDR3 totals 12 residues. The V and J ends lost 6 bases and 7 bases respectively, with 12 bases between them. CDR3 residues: CASSPGVGTQYF. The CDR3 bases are TGTGCCAGCAGCCCGGGGGTGGGGACCCAGTACTTC. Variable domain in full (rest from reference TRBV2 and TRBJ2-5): EPEVTQTPSHQVTQMGQEVILRCVPISNHLYFYWYRQILGQKVEFLVSFYNNEISEKSEIFDDQFSVERPDGSNFTLKIRSTKLEDSAMYFCASSPGVGTQYFGPGTRLLVL.

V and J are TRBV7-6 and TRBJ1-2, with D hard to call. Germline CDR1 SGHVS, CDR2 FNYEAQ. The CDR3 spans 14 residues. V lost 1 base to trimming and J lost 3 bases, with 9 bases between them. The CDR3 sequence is CASSLGMEDYGYTF. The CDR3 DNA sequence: TGTGCCAGCAGCTTAGGGATGGAAGACTATGGCTACACCTTC.

In DNA form, the CDR3 reads TGTGCCAGCAGCTTAAGGGTAGGGTATGGCTACACCTTC. Amino acid sequence: CASSLRVGYGYTF. This sequence joins TRBV7-2 and TRBJ1-2; D ambiguous. Germline assignment: CDR1 SGHTA and CDR2 FQGNSA. The CDR3 has 13 residues. V was cut by 2 bases and J by 5 bases, with 9 bases left in between.

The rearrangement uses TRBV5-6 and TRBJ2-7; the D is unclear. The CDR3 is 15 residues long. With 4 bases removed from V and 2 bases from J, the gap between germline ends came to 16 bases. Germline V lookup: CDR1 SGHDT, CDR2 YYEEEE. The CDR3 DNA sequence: TGTGCCAGCAGCCCGGTGGGGTCCGTAACCTACGAGCAGTACTTC. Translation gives CASSPVGSVTYEQYF.

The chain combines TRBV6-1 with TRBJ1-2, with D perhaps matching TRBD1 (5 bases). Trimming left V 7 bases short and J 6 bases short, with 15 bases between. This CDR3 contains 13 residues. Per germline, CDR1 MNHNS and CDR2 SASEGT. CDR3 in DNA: TGTGCCAGCACCCGAATTTGGGGGAATGGCTACACCTTC. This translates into CASTRIWGNGYTF.

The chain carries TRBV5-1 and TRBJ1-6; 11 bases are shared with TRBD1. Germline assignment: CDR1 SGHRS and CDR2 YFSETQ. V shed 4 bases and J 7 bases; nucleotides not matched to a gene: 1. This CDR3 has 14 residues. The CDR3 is CASSRDRGNSPLHF. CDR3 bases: TGCGCCAGCAGCCGGGACAGGGGGAATTCACCCCTCCACTTT.

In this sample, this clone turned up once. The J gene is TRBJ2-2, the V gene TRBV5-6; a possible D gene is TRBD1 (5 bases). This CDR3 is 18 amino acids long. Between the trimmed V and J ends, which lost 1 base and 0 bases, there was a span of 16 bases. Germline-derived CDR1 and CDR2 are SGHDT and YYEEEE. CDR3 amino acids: CASSLYQGILANTGELFF. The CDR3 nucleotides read TGTGCCAGCAGCTTGTATCAGGGAATTTTAGCGAACACCGGGGAGCTGTTTTTT.

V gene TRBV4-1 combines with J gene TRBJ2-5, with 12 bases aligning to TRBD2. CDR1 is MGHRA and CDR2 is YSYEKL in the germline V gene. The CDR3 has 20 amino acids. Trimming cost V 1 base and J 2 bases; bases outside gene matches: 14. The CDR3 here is CASSQGRLAGALRGQETQYF. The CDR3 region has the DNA TGCGCCAGCAGCCAAGGGAGACTAGCGGGGGCCCTACGAGGGCAAGAGACCCAGTACTTC.

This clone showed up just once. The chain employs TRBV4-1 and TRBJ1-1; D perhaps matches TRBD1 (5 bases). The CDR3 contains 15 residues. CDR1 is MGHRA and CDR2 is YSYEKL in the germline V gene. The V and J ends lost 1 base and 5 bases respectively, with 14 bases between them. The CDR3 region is CASSQAVGRGTEAFF. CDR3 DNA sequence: TGCGCCAGCAGCCAAGCGGTGGGGCGCGGGACTGAAGCTTTCTTT.

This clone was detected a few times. In DNA form, the CDR3 reads TGCGCCAGCAGTGTGGGGGGGACGGGGACCTACGAGCAGTACTTC. Amino acids: CASSVGGTGTYEQYF. The V gene is TRBV5-1, the J gene TRBJ2-7; 7 nucleotides align to TRBD2. This CDR3 has 15 residues. J lost 2 bases, V lost 5 bases, and 10 bases had no gene match. The V gene's germline CDR1 is SGHRS and CDR2 YFSETQ.

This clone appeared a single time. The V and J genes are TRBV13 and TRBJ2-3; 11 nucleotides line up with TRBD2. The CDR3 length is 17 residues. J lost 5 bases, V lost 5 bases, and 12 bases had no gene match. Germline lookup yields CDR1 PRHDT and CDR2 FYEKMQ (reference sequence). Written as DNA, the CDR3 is TGTGCCAGCAGCCCCCCCTACAGACTAGCGGGGAAAGATACGCAGTATTTT. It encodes CASSPPYRLAGKDTQYF. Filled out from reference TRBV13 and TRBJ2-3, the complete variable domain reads AAGVIQSPRHLIKEKRETATLKCYPIPRHDTVYWYQQGPGQDPQFLISFYEKMQSDKGSIPDRFSAQQFSDYHSELNMSSLELGDSALYFCASSPPYRLAGKDTQYFGPGTRLTVL.

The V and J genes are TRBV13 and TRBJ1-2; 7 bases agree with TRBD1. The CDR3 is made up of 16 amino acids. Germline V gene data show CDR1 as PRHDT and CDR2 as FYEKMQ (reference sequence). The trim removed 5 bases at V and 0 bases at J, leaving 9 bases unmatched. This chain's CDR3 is CASSPRQGRSNYGYTF. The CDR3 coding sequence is TGTGCCAGCAGCCCTCGACAGGGTCGCTCTAACTATGGCTACACCTTC. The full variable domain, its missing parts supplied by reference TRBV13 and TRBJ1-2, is AAGVIQSPRHLIKEKRETATLKCYPIPRHDTVYWYQQGPGQDPQFLISFYEKMQSDKGSIPDRFSAQQFSDYHSELNMSSLELGDSALYFCASSPRQGRSNYGYTFGSGTRLTVV.

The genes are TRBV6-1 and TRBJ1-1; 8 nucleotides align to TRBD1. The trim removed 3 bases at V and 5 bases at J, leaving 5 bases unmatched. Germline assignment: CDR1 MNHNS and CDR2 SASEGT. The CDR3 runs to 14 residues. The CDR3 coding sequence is TGTGCCAGCAGTGACAGGGGGCGCGGGACTGAAGCTTTCTTT. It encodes CASSDRGRGTEAFF.

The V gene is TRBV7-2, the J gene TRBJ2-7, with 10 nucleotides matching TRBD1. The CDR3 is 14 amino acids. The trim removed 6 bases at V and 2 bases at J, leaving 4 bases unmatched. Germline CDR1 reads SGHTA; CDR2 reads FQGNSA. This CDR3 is CASRHGQGAYEQYF. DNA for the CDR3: TGTGCCAGCAGGCATGGACAGGGGGCCTACGAGCAGTACTTC.

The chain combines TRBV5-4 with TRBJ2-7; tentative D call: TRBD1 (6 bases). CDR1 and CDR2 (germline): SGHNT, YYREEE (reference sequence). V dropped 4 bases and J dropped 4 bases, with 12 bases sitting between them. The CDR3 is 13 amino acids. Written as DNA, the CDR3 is TGTGCCAGCAGCCCCCCCGGACAGTACGAGCAGTACTTC. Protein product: CASSPPGQYEQYF.

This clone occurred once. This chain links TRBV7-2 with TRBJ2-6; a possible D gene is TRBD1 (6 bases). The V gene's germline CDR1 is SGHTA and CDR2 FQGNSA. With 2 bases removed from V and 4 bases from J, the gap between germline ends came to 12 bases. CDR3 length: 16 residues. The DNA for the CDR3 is TGTGCCAGCAGCTTAATGGCAGGGGCCGGGGCCAACGTCCTGACTTTC. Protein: CASSLMAGAGANVLTF.

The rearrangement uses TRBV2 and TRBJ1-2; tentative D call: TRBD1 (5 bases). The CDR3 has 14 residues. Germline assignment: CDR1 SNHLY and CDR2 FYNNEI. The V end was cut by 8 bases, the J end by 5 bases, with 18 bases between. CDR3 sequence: CASDGQGGEYGYTF. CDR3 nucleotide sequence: TGTGCCAGCGACGGCCAGGGTGGAGAGTATGGCTACACCTTC.

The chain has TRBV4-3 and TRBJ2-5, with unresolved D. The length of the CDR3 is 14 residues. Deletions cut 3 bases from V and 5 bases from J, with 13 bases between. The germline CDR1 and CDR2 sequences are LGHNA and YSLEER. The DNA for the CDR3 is TGCGCCAGCAGCCACGGCCGGGCCCCCGAGACCCAGTACTTC. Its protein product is CASSHGRAPETQYF.